The clone carrying this T cell receptor beta chain was counted between two and nine times. This sample was taken from a study of identical twins. Using its own MiXCR run on the 5' RACE reads, TCRdb lists one record per CDR3 protein. The sample yields around 680,000 distinct CDR3 sequences, under 9% seen once. The V end was cut by 3 bases, the J end by 2 bases, with 14 bases between. CDR1 LGHNA and CDR2 YNFKEQ come from the germline V gene. The CDR3 is 16 amino acids. The same specimen was also included in a second study, on yellow fever vaccine responses in identical twins.

Source material: PBMCs. The origin of this receptor is a woman aged 18-30 years in good health. This rearrangement joins TRBV4-2 to TRBJ2-1, with D possibly called TRBD1 or TRBD2 (5 bases each). The CDR3, as DNA: TGTGCCAGCAGCCAGGTTATGGGGGTACCCTACAATGAGCAGTTCTTC. Translating it yields CASSQVMGVPYNEQFF.